This TCR beta chain was profiled in a study of blood T cell repertoires in COVID-19. Study background: Samples came from the United States, Italy and Spain, spanning acute and convalescent COVID-19. From T cells, B-cell-depleted T cells, or PBMCs came the material, which was cDNA or gDNA.

TCRdb keeps only in-frame clones here, not all; method: immunoSEQ multiplex PCR. The profile shows about 350,000 clones, roughly 87% of them singletons. V lost 0 bases to trimming and J lost 1 base, with 6 bases between them. Per the germline V gene, CDR1 is MNHNY and CDR2 is SVGAGI (reference sequence). The CDR3 has 14 amino acids. The chain joins TRBV6-6 to TRBJ1-1, with a possible D match to TRBD1 (5 bases). This receptor was identified in a woman in her sixties or seventies with COVID-19, enrolled during active disease. Sequenced: peripheral blood. The chain's CDR3 is CASSYSQGNTEAFF. The CDR3 region has the DNA TGTGCCAGCAGTTACTCCCAGGGGAACACTGAAGCTTTCTTT.